This T cell receptor (beta chain) derives from a study of blood T cell repertoires in COVID-19. The data were produced by immunoSEQ multiplex PCR, yet TCRdb's version contains in-frame clones alone and is incomplete. The sample holds approximately 210,000 clones; 65% to 90% are singletons and the top ten take roughly 4.9%. Germline V gene sequence: CDR1 MNHEY, CDR2 SVGEGT. The CDR3 sequence is 13 residues long. V was trimmed by 0 bases and J by 7 bases, leaving 7 bases between them. Sequencing was done on a sample of peripheral blood. This chain uses TRBV6-2 or TRBV6-3 with TRBJ2-1; tentatively, D is TRBD2 (5 bases). The sequence was collected from a human donor in a cohort sampled during active COVID-19. Here the CDR3 reads CASSYSRDNEQFF. CDR3 bases: TGTGCCAGCAGTTACTCGAGGGATAATGAGCAGTTCTTC.